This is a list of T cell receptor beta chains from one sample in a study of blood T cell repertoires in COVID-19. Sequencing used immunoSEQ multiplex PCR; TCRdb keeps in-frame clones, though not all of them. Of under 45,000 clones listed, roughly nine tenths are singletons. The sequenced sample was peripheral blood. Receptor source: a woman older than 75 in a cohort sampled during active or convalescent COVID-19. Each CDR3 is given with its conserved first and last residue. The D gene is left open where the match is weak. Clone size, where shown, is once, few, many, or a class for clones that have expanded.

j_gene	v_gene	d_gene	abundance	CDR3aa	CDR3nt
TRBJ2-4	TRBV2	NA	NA	CASTIQVLAKNIQYF	TGTGCCAGCACAATTCAGGTCCTAGCCAAAAACATTCAGTACTTC
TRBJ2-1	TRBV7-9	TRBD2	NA	CASSSQRDSYNEQFF	TGTGCCAGCAGCTCCCAGCGGGACTCCTACAATGAGCAGTTCTTC
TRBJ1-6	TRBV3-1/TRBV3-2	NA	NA	CASRWGGAGGDNSPLHF	TGTGCCAGCAGGTGGGGCGGAGCCGGAGGGGATAATTCACCCCTCCACTTT
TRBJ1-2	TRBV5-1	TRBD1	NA	CASSLGQGAYGYTF	TGCGCCAGCAGCTTGGGGCAGGGGGCGTATGGCTACACCTTC
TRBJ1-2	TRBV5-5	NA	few	CASSLAGTLNYGYTF	TGTGCCAGCAGCTTGGCGGGAACGTTGAACTATGGCTACACCTTC
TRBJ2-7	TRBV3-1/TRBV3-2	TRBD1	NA	CASSQEGQGKWYEQYF	TGTGCCAGCAGCCAAGAGGGACAGGGGAAGTGGTACGAGCAGTACTTC
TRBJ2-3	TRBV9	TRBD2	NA	CASSPKRGVGDTQYF	TGTGCCAGCAGCCCCAAGCGGGGGGTGGGAGATACGCAGTATTTT
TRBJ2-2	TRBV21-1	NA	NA	CASSKEKGWERDNTGELFF	TGTGCCAGCAGCAAAGAAAAGGGGTGGGAACGAGACAACACCGGGGAGCTGTTTTTT
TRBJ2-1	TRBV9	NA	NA	CASSLKRGSYNEQFF	TGTGCCAGCAGCTTAAAGAGGGGGAGCTACAATGAGCAGTTCTTC
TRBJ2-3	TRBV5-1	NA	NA	CASSWFGGRGTDTQYF	TGCGCCAGCAGCTGGTTCGGGGGTAGGGGCACAGATACGCAGTATTTT
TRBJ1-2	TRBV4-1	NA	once	CASSQDLAGDRVGYTF	TGCGCCAGCAGCCAAGACTTGGCAGGGGATCGCGTTGGCTACACCTTC
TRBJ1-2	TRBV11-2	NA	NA	CASSLSSGATGYTF	TGTGCCAGCAGCTTAAGTTCAGGGGCTACGGGCTACACCTTC
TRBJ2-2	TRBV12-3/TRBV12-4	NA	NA	CASSPQVTGELFF	TGTGCCAGCAGCCCACAAGTAACCGGGGAGCTGTTTTTT
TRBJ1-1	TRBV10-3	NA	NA	CAISGSGGMEAFF	TGTGCCATCAGTGGGAGTGGGGGGATGGAAGCTTTCTTT
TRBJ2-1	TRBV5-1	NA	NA	CASSLAASVYNEQFF	TGCGCCAGCAGCTTGGCCGCAAGCGTGTACAATGAGCAGTTCTTC
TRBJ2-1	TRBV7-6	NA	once	CASSHYKAEQFF	TGTGCCAGCAGCCACTATAAAGCTGAGCAGTTCTTC
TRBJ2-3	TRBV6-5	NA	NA	CASSRLSTDTQYF	TGTGCCAGCAGCAGACTTAGCACAGATACGCAGTATTTT
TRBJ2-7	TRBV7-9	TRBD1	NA	CASSSTQDRDYEQYF	TGTGCCAGCAGCTCAACCCAGGACAGGGACTACGAGCAGTACTTC
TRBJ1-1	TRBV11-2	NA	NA	CASYHRGQGPMNTEAFF	TGTGCCAGCTATCATCGTGGGCAGGGCCCCATGAACACTGAAGCTTTCTTT
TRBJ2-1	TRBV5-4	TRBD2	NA	CASSSGGLSGVYNEQFF	TGTGCCAGCAGCTCGGGGGGTCTTAGCGGGGTCTACAATGAGCAGTTCTTC
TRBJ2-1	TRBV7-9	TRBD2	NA	CVTHGGAGGEQFF	TGTGTCACCCACGGGGGCGCGGGGGGTGAGCAGTTCTTC
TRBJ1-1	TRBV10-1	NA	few	CASSEDRMEAFF	TGCGCCAGCAGTGAGGACAGGATGGAAGCTTTCTTT
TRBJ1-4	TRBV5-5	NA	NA	CASSLAEGPNEKLFF	TGTGCCAGCAGCTTGGCCGAGGGCCCAAATGAAAAACTGTTTTTT
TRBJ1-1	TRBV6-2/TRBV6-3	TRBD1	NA	CASTPRQGWTEAFF	TGTGCCAGCACCCCTCGACAGGGATGGACTGAAGCTTTCTTT
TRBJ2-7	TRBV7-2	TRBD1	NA	CASSLGTGLYEQYF	TGTGCCAGCAGCTTAGGGACAGGGCTCTACGAGCAGTACTTC
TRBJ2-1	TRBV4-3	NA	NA	CASSQEAGYNEQFF	TGCGCCAGCAGCCAAGAGGCAGGATACAATGAGCAGTTCTTC
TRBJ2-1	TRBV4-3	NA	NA	CASARGRESYNEQFF	TGCGCCAGCGCCAGGGGCAGGGAGAGTTACAATGAGCAGTTCTTC
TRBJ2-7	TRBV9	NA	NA	CASSVAPGAGTYEQYF	TGTGCCAGCAGCGTAGCGCCCGGCGCAGGGACCTACGAGCAGTACTTC
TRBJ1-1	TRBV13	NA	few	CASSLGWVPGTEAFF	TGTGCCAGCAGCTTAGGGTGGGTTCCGGGCACTGAAGCTTTCTTT
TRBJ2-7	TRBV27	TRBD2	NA	CASSLTGLPPYEQYF	TGTGCCAGCAGTCTTACGGGACTACCTCCCTACGAGCAGTACTTC
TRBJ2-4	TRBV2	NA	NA	CASMEHLAKNIQYF	TGTGCCAGCATGGAGCATCTAGCCAAAAACATTCAGTACTTC
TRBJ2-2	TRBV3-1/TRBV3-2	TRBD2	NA	CASSQGLTGELFF	TGTGCCAGCAGCCAGGGACTAACCGGGGAGCTGTTTTTT
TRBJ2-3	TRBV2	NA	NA	CASPGRGGPPDTQYF	TGTGCCAGCCCAGGAAGGGGGGGGCCACCAGATACGCAGTATTTT
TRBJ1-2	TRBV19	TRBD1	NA	CASSSDRGYGYTF	TGTGCCAGTAGTTCGGACAGGGGCTATGGCTACACCTTC
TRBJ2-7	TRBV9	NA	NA	CASSVGAGEQYF	TGTGCCAGCAGCGTAGGGGCGGGGGAGCAGTACTTC
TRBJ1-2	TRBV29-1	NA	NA	CSVEDYVQANYGYTF	TGCAGCGTTGAAGATTACGTGCAGGCTAACTATGGCTACACCTTC
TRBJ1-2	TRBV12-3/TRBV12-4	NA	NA	CASSFFGQSYTF	TGTGCCAGCAGTTTTTTTGGACAGTCCTACACCTTC
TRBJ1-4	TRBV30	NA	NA	CAWSWREKLFF	TGTGCCTGGAGCTGGAGGGAAAAACTGTTTTTT
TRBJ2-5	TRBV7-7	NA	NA	CASSPSSQETQYF	TGTGCCAGCAGCCCCTCCTCCCAAGAGACCCAGTACTTC
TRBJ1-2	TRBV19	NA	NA	CASSIPYSSRGYTF	TGTGCCAGTAGTATACCCTACAGTTCCCGTGGCTACACCTTC
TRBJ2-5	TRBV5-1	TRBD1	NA	CASSLDRGVSSGTQYF	TGCGCCAGCAGCTTGGACAGGGGCGTATCGTCGGGGACCCAGTACTTC
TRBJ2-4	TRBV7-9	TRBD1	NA	CASSPRDSLAKNIQYF	TGTGCCAGCAGCCCACGGGACAGCCTAGCCAAAAACATTCAGTACTTC
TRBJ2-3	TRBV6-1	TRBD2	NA	CASSEGTSGSDTQYF	TGTGCCAGCAGTGAAGGAACTAGCGGGAGTGATACGCAGTATTTT
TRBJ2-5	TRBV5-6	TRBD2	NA	CASSLGTSVQTQYF	TGTGCCAGCAGCTTGGGGACTAGCGTGCAGACCCAGTACTTC
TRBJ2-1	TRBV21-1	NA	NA	CASSKGLAGLPPYNEQFF	TGTGCCAGCAGCAAGGGACTAGCGGGCCTCCCTCCCTACAATGAGCAGTTCTTC
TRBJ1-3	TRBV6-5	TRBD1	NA	CASSPTGGGNTIYF	TGTGCCAGCAGCCCCACAGGGGGTGGAAACACCATATATTTT
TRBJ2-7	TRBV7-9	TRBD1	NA	CASSQTGQGLAEQYF	TGTGCCAGCAGCCAAACGGGACAGGGTCTTGCGGAGCAGTACTTC
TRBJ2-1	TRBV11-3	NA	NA	CASSLNRLAFNEQFF	TGTGCCAGCAGCTTAAATCGGCTAGCCTTCAATGAGCAGTTCTTC
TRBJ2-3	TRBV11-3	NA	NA	CASSQVRETTAQYF	TGTGCCAGCAGCCAAGTCCGGGAGACCACAGCGCAGTATTTT
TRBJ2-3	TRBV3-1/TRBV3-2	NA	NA	CASSQGGTDTQYF	TGTGCCAGCAGCCAAGGAGGCACAGATACGCAGTATTTT
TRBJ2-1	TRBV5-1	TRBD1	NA	CASSKGTVLSSYNEQFF	TGCGCCAGCAGCAAAGGGACAGTCCTAAGCTCCTACAATGAGCAGTTCTTC
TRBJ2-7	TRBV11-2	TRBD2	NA	CASSLVGRAGVYYEQYF	TGTGCCAGCAGCTTAGTTGGCCGGGCGGGAGTATATTACGAGCAGTACTTC
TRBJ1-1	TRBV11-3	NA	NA	CASSPDRFTEAFF	TGTGCCAGCAGCCCCGACAGGTTCACTGAAGCTTTCTTT
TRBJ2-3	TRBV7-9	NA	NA	CASSWAGPSTDTQYF	TGTGCCAGCAGCTGGGCAGGGCCCAGCACAGATACGCAGTATTTT
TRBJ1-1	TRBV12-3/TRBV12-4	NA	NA	CASSLSENTEAFF	TGTGCCAGCAGTTTGAGTGAGAACACTGAAGCTTTCTTT